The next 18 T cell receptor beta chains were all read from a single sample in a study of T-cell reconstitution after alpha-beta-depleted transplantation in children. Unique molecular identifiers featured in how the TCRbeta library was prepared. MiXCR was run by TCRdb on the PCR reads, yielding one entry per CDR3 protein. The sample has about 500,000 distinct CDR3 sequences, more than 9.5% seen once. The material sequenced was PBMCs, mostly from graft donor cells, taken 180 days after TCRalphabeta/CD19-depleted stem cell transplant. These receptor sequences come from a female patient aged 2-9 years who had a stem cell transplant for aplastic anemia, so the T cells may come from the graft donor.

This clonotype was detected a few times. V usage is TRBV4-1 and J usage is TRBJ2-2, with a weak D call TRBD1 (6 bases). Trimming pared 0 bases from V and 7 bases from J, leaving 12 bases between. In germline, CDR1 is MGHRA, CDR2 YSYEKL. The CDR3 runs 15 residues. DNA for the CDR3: TGCGCCAGCAGCCAAGAGCGGCAGGGGATCGGGGAGCTGTTTTTT. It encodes CASSQERQGIGELFF.

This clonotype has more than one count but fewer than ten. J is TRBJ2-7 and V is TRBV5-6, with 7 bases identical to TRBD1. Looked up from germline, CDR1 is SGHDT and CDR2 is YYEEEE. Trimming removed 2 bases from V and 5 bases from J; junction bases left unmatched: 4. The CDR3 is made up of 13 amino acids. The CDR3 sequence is CASSLQGTHEQYV. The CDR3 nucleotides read TGTGCCAGCAGCTTACAGGGGACCCACGAGCAGTACGTC.

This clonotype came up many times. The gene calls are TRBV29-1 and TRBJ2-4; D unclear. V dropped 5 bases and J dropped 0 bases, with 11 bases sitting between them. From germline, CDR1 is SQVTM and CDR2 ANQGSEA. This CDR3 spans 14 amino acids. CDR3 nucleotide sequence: TGCAGCGTTCTTGTACCTGTAGCCAAAAACATTCAGTACTTC. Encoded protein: CSVLVPVAKNIQYF.

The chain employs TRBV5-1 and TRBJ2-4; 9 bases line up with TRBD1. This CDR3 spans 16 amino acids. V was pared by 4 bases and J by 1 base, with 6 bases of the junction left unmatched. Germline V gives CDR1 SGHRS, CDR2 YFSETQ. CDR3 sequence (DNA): TGCGCCAGCAGCGTTGGGACAGGGAATGCCAAAAACATTCAGTACTTC. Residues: CASSVGTGNAKNIQYF.

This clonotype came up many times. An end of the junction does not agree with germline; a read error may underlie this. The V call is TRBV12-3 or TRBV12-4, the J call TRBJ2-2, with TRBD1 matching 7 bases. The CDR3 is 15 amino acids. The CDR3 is CASSLPEGATGELFF. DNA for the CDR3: TGTGCCAGTAGTTTACCCGAGGGGGCCACCGGGGAGCTGTTTTTT.

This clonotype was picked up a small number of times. CDR3 coding DNA: TGTGCCAGCTCAATAGCGGGAAAGGTCGGGAATGAGCAGTTCTTC. It encodes CASSIAGKVGNEQFF. The V gene is TRBV18, the J gene TRBJ2-1, with 8 bases identical to TRBD2. Germline CDR1 KGHSH, CDR2 LQKENI. With 5 bases clipped from V and 7 bases from J, the junction kept 10 bases outside the gene matches. The CDR3 runs 15 residues.

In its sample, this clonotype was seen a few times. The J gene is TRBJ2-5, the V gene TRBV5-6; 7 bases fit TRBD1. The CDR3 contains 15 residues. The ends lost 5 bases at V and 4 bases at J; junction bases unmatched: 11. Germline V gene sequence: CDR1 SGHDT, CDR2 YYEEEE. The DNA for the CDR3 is TGTGCCAGCAGTCCGCCCGTGGCAGGGGGAGAGACCCAGTACTTC. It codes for CASSPPVAGGETQYF. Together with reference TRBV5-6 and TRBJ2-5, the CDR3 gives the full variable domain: DAGVTQSPTHLIKTRGQQVTLRCSPKSGHDTVSWYQQALGQGPQFIFQYYEEEERQRGNFPDRFSGHQFPNYSSELNVNALLLGDSALYLCASSPPVAGGETQYFGPGTRLLVL.

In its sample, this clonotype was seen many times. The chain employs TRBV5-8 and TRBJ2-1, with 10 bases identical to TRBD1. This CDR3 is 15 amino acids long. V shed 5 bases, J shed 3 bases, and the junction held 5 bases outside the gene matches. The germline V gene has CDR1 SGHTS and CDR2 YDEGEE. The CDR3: CASRMTGGSYNEQFF. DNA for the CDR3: TGTGCCAGCAGAATGACAGGGGGCAGCTACAATGAGCAGTTCTTC.

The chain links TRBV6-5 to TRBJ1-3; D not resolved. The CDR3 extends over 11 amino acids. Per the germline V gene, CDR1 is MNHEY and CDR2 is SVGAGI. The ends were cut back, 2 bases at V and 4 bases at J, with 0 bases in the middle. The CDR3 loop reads CASSYGNTIYF. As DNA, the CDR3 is TGTGCCAGCAGTTACGGAAACACCATATATTTT.

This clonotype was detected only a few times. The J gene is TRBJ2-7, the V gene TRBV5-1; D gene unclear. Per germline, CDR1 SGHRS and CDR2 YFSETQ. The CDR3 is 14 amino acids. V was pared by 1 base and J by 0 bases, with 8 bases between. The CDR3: CASSLNSNSYEQYV. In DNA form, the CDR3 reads TGCGCCAGCAGCTTGAACTCCAACTCCTACGAGCAGTACGTC.

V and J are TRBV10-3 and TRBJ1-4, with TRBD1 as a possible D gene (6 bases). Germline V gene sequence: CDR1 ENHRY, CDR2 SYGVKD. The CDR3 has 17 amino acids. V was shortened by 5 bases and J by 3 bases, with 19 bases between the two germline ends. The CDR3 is CAISPMNVQGSNEKLFF. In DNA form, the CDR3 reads TGTGCCATCAGTCCGATGAACGTACAGGGATCTAATGAAAAACTGTTTTTT.

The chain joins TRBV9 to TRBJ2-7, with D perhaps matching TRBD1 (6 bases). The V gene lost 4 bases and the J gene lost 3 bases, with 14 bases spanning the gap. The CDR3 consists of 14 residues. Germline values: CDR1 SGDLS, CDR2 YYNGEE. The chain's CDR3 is CASSSIDRNYEQYF. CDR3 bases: TGTGCCAGCAGCTCCATCGACAGGAACTACGAGCAGTACTTC.

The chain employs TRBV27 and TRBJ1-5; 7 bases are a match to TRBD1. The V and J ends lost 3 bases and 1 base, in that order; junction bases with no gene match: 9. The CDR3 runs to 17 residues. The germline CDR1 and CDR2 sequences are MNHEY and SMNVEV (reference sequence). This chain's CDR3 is CASSFTGVKGSNQPQHF. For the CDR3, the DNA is TGTGCCAGCAGTTTCACAGGGGTGAAAGGGAGCAATCAGCCCCAGCATTTT.

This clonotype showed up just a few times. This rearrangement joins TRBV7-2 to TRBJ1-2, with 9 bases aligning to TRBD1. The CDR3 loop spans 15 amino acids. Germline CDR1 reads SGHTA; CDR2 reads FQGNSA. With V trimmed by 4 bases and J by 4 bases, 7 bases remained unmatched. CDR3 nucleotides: TGTGCCAGCAGCTCAACAGGGGGCACTAGCTATGGCTACACCTTC. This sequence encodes CASSSTGGTSYGYTF.

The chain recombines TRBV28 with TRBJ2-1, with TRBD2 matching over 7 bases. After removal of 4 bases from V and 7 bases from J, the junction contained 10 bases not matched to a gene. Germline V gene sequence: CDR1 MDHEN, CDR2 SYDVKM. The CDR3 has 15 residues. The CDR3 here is CASSSGSGIVNEQFF. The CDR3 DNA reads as TGTGCCAGCAGTTCGGGGAGCGGGATAGTAAATGAGCAGTTCTTC.

The CDR3 DNA sequence: TGTGCCATCAGCCCCGGGGGACTAGGAACTAAAACCTCCTACAATGAGCAGTTCTTC. Residues: CAISPGGLGTKTSYNEQFF. The chain is built from TRBV10-3 and TRBJ2-1; 8 bases align to TRBD2. Unmatched junction bases numbered 16, after V lost 6 bases and J lost 0 bases. This CDR3 region has 19 residues. CDR1 ENHRY and CDR2 SYGVKD come from the germline V gene.

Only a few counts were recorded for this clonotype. The CDR3 nucleotides are TGTGCCAGCAGACCCGTTTCGACCCACTACAGGGTGGGTCAGCCCCAGCATTTT. Translating it yields CASRPVSTHYRVGQPQHF. The chain joins TRBV28 to TRBJ1-5, with D possibly TRBD1 on 6 matching bases. Deletions cut 6 bases from V and 6 bases from J, with 27 bases between. CDR3 size: 18 residues. In germline, CDR1 is MDHEN, CDR2 SYDVKM.

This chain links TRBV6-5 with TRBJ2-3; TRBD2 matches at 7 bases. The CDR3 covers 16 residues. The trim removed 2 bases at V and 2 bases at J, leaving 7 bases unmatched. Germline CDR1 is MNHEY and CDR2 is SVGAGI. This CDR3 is CASSYLSGEFTDTQYF. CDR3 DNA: TGTGCCAGCAGTTACCTGAGCGGGGAGTTCACAGATACGCAGTATTTT.